The 21 T cell receptor beta chains below were found in one sample sequenced in a study of blood T cell repertoires in COVID-19 (dated by TCRdb to the early 2020s). The library was generated by the immunoSEQ multiplex PCR assay. The source is immuneACCESS, and TCRdb retained only in-frame sequences with V and J called. Part of the clones is not carried over; for the studies checked, unresolved V genes explain less than half of this, and the remainder is unexplained. The sample includes 150,000 or so clones, with about 88% observed a single time. Roughly 2% of the sample is taken by the ten largest. The specimen sequenced was peripheral blood. These receptor sequences come from a human donor in a cohort sampled during active COVID-19.

This clone has only a few counts. The rearrangement joins TRBV9 to TRBJ2-7; unclear D gene. Between the trimmed V and J ends, which lost 0 bases and 5 bases, there was a span of 12 bases. This CDR3 contains 14 residues. Germline V lookup: CDR1 SGDLS, CDR2 YYNGEE. CDR3 loop: CASSVGTVNNEQYF. The CDR3 nucleotides read TGTGCCAGCAGCGTAGGCACGGTTAATAACGAGCAGTACTTC.

This clone has a single count. This sequence joins TRBV7-6 and TRBJ2-7, with 10 bases matching TRBD1. The CDR3 sequence is 14 residues long. CDR1 is SGHVS and CDR2 is FNYEAQ in the germline V gene. Trimming took 5 bases from V and 2 from J; bases not matched to a gene: 3. The CDR3 sequence is CASSRDRGTYEQYF. In DNA, the CDR3 is TGTGCCAGCAGCCGGGACAGGGGCACCTACGAGCAGTACTTC.

V gene TRBV6-2 or TRBV6-3 combines with J gene TRBJ1-2; 7 positions match TRBD1. Germline-derived CDR1 and CDR2 are MNHEY and SVGEGT. This CDR3 contains 13 residues. Trimming at V came to 2 bases and at J to 8 bases, leaving 5 bases not matched to a gene. The chain's CDR3 is CASSYPTGRGYTF. CDR3 bases: TGTGCCAGCAGTTACCCGACAGGGAGAGGCTACACCTTC.

The V and J genes are TRBV4-3 and TRBJ2-5, with D unresolved. Germline V gene data show CDR1 as LGHNA and CDR2 as YSLEER. The CDR3 contains 14 residues. Trimming removed 1 base at V and 7 bases at J, with 13 bases between. The CDR3 region has the DNA TGCGCCAGCAGCCAAGTTAAAGACGGCGGGACCCAGTACTTC. Translating gives CASSQVKDGGTQYF.

The CDR3 region is CASSLIFRTSGRDGELFF. The CDR3 DNA sequence: TGTGCCAGCAGCTTAATTTTCCGGACTAGCGGGAGGGACGGGGAGCTGTTTTTT. The chain links TRBV7-2 to TRBJ2-2; TRBD2 agrees at 15 bases. This CDR3 region has 18 residues. After removal of 2 bases from V and 7 bases from J, the junction contained 8 bases not matched to a gene. CDR1 is SGHTA and CDR2 is FQGNSA in the germline V gene.

The genes are TRBV4-3 and TRBJ2-3; TRBD2 agrees at 14 bases. The CDR3 loop spans 17 amino acids. V gave up 4 bases and J gave up 2 bases; unmatched junction bases: 5. Per germline, CDR1 LGHNA and CDR2 YSLEER. Written as DNA, the CDR3 is TGCGCCAGCAGCCCGCGACTAGCGGGAGGGCACACAGATACGCAGTATTTT. As protein: CASSPRLAGGHTDTQYF.

The J gene is TRBJ1-6, the V gene TRBV5-5; D may be TRBD1 (5 bases). This CDR3 comprises 15 residues. Trimming took off 4 bases at V and 14 bases at J, with 22 bases between the two ends. From germline, CDR1 is SGHKS and CDR2 YYEKEE (reference sequence). In DNA form, the CDR3 reads TGTGCCAGCAGCGGTGAGGCCGCCCGGGCGGGGGCCCTCCACTTT. Its protein is CASSGEAARAGALHF.

The chain uses TRBV4-3 and TRBJ2-7, with 7 nucleotides matching TRBD2. Trimming at V came to 6 bases and at J to 5 bases, leaving 7 bases not matched to a gene. Germline V gives CDR1 LGHNA, CDR2 YSLEER. This CDR3 has 13 residues. CDR3 sequence reads: CASSPSGANEQYF. CDR3 nucleotides: TGCGCCAGCAGTCCAAGCGGGGCCAACGAGCAGTACTTC.

This clone has more than one count but fewer than ten. V usage is TRBV28 and J usage is TRBJ1-4; TRBD1 matches 7 bases. The CDR3 is 14 residues long. With 5 bases clipped from V and 5 bases from J, the junction kept 5 bases outside the gene matches. Germline V CDR1 and CDR2: MDHEN, SYDVKM. In DNA, the CDR3 is TGTGCCAGCAGTAAGGGACAGCAAAATGAAAAACTGTTTTTT. Its protein product is CASSKGQQNEKLFF.

This chain uses TRBV18 with TRBJ2-1; 8 bases match TRBD1. V lost 3 bases to trimming and J lost 4 bases; unmatched junction nucleotides: 5. CDR1 KGHSH and CDR2 LQKENI come from the germline V gene. The CDR3 covers 15 residues. The CDR3 coding sequence is TGTGCCAGCTCACCGACGGGACAGGATTACAATGAGCAGTTCTTC. Amino acids: CASSPTGQDYNEQFF.

CDR3 sequence: CASSDLSGGTDTQYF. The CDR3 nucleotides are TGTGCCAGCAGTGATCTTAGCGGGGGAACAGATACGCAGTATTTT. This chain uses TRBV2 with TRBJ2-3; 9 bases align to TRBD2. Losses at the gene ends were 3 bases for V and 3 bases for J; bases not matched to a gene: 4. This CDR3 has 15 residues. The germline V gene encodes CDR1 SNHLY and CDR2 FYNNEI. The full variable domain, completed using reference TRBV2 and TRBJ2-3, is EPEVTQTPSHQVTQMGQEVILRCVPISNHLYFYWYRQILGQKVEFLVSFYNNEISEKSEIFDDQFSVERPDGSNFTLKIRSTKLEDSAMYFCASSDLSGGTDTQYFGPGTRLTVL.

The V gene is TRBV19, the J gene TRBJ1-5; 10 bases line up with TRBD1. V was pared by 6 bases and J by 4 bases, with 15 bases of the junction left unmatched. Germline V gene data show CDR1 as LNHDA and CDR2 as SQIVND (reference sequence). CDR3 size: 18 residues. CDR3 loop: CASSPFRTGGPGNQPQHF. CDR3 coding DNA: TGTGCCAGTAGCCCCTTTCGGACAGGGGGGCCAGGGAATCAGCCCCAGCATTTT.

In its sample, this clone was seen a few times. This chain connects TRBV29-1 to TRBJ2-7; D might be TRBD2 (5 bases). V was clipped by 3 bases and J by 0 bases, with 6 bases between them. CDR3 size: 12 residues. Per the germline V gene, CDR1 is SQVTM and CDR2 is ANQGSEA. The CDR3, as DNA: TGCAGCGTTGAGGAGGACTCCTACGAGCAGTACTTC. Amino acids: CSVEEDSYEQYF.

The chain is built from TRBV2 and TRBJ1-2, with TRBD1 matching over 7 bases. Per germline, CDR1 SNHLY and CDR2 FYNNEI. The CDR3 length is 13 residues. Trimming removed 4 bases from V and 5 bases from J; junction bases left unmatched: 4. The CDR3 nucleotides are TGTGCCAGCAGTGGGTCAGGGGGGTATGGCTACACCTTC. It encodes CASSGSGGYGYTF.

The V call is TRBV7-2, the J call TRBJ2-7; 10 nucleotides line up with TRBD2. CDR3 length: 18 amino acids. V shed 4 bases, J shed 4 bases, and the junction held 16 bases outside the gene matches. Germline lookup yields CDR1 SGHTA and CDR2 FQGNSA. CDR3 sequence (DNA): TGTGCCAGCAGCTCGACCCCGAAAGCTAGCGGGGGAATATACGAGCAGTACTTC. Protein sequence: CASSSTPKASGGIYEQYF. The entire variable domain, with the rest obtained from reference TRBV7-2 and TRBJ2-7, is as follows: GAGVSQSPSNKVTEKGKDVELRCDPISGHTALYWYRQSLGQGLEFLIYFQGNSAPDKSGLPSDRFSAERTGGSVSTLTIQRTQQEDSAVYLCASSSTPKASGGIYEQYFGPGTRLTVT.

The rearrangement joins TRBV29-1 to TRBJ2-3; 9 bases map to TRBD2. Germline V gene sequence: CDR1 SQVTM, CDR2 ANQGSEA. The CDR3 is 13 amino acids. V shed 6 bases and J 1 base; nucleotides not matched to a gene: 2. CDR3 sequence reads: CSVTSGGTDTQYF. In DNA form, the CDR3 reads TGCAGCGTGACTAGCGGTGGCACAGATACGCAGTATTTT.

The gene calls are TRBV18 and TRBJ1-4; possible D gene TRBD1, 5 bases. The length of the CDR3 is 14 residues. CDR1 and CDR2 from the germline V gene are KGHSH and LQKENI. Between the trimmed V and J ends, which lost 3 bases and 4 bases, there was a span of 9 bases. The CDR3 spells CASSPRQLNEKLFF. The CDR3 DNA sequence: TGTGCCAGCTCACCCCGACAGCTTAATGAAAAACTGTTTTTT.

The chain couples TRBV7-2 to TRBJ2-2, with 12 bases lining up with TRBD2. This CDR3 is built from 19 residues. The V gene's germline CDR1 is SGHTA and CDR2 FQGNSA. The V and J ends lost 5 bases and 3 bases, in that order; junction bases with no gene match: 13. The chain's CDR3 is CASSPPPGLAGLYTGELFF. For the CDR3, the DNA is TGTGCCAGCAGCCCCCCTCCCGGACTAGCGGGACTCTACACCGGGGAGCTGTTTTTT. Complete variable domain (other parts from reference TRBV7-2 and TRBJ2-2): GAGVSQSPSNKVTEKGKDVELRCDPISGHTALYWYRQSLGQGLEFLIYFQGNSAPDKSGLPSDRFSAERTGGSVSTLTIQRTQQEDSAVYLCASSPPPGLAGLYTGELFFGEGSRLTVL.

J is TRBJ2-1 and V is TRBV19, with 10 bases fitting TRBD2. The V gene's germline CDR1 is LNHDA and CDR2 SQIVND (reference sequence). J lost 4 bases, V lost 5 bases, and 5 bases had no gene match. The CDR3 consists of 15 residues. The CDR3 here is CASSSGLADYNEQFF. The CDR3 coding sequence is TGTGCCAGTAGTTCCGGACTAGCGGATTACAATGAGCAGTTCTTC.

V usage is TRBV5-6 and J usage is TRBJ2-4; D perhaps matches TRBD2 (5 bases). V was pared by 2 bases and J by 0 bases, with 6 bases between. Per the germline V gene, CDR1 is SGHDT and CDR2 is YYEEEE. The CDR3 spans 14 residues. The CDR3 bases are TGTGCCAGCAGCTTTCGGGGAGCCAAAAACATTCAGTACTTC. It specifies CASSFRGAKNIQYF.

The rearrangement links TRBV5-1 to TRBJ2-1; 7 bases align to TRBD2. The germline gives CDR1 SGHRS, CDR2 YFSETQ. This CDR3 is 15 amino acids long. J lost 5 bases, V lost 6 bases, and 11 bases had no gene match. The CDR3, as DNA: TGCGCCAGCAATTGGCTCCCGGGGGGAAACAATGAGCAGTTCTTC. Translating gives CASNWLPGGNNEQFF.